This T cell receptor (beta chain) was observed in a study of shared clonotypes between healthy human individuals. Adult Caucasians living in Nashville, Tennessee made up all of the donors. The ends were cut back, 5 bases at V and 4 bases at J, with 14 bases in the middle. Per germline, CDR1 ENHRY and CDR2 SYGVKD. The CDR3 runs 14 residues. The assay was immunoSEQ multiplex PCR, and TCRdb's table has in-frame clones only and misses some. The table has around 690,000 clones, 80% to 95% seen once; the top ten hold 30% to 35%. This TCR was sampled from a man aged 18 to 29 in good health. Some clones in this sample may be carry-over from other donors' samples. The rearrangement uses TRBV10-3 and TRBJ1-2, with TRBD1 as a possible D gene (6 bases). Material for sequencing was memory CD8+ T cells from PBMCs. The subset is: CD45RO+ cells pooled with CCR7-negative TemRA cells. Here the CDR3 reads CAISNSWGAYGYTF. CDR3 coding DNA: TGTGCCATCAGTAATTCGTGGGGGGCCTATGGCTACACCTTC.